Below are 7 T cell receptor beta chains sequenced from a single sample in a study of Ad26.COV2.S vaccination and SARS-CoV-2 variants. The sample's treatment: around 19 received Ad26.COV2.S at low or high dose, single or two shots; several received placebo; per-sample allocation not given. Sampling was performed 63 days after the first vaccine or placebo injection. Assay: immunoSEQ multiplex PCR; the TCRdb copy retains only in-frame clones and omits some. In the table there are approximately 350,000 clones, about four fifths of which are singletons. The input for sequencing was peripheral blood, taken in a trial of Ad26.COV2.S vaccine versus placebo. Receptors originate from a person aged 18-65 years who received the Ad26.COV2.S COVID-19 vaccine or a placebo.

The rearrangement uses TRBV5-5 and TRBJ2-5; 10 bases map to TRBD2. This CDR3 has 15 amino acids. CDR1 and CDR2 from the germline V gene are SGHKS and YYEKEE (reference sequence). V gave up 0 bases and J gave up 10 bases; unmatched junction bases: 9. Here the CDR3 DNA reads TGTGCCAGCAGCTTGGTGGGGTTAGCGGGAGGAGGCCAGTACTTC. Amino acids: CASSLVGLAGGGQYF.

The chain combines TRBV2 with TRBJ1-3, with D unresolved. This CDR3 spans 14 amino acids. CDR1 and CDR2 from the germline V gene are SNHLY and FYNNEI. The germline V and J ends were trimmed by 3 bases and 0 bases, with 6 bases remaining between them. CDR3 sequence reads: CASSEGNSGNTIYF. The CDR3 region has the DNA TGTGCCAGCAGTGAGGGGAACTCTGGAAACACCATATATTTT.

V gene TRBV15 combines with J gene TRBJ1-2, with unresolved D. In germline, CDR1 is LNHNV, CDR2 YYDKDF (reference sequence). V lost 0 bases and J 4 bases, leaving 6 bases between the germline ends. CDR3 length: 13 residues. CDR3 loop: CATSRDRSYGYTF. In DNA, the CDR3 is TGTGCCACCAGCAGAGATCGGAGCTATGGCTACACCTTC.

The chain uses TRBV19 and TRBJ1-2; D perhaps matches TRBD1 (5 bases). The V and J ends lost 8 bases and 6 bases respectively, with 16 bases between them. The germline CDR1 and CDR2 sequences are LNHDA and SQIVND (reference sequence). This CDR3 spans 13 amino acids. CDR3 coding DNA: TGTGCCAGTGATAGGGGCTTCACCGATGGCTACACCTTC. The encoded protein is CASDRGFTDGYTF.

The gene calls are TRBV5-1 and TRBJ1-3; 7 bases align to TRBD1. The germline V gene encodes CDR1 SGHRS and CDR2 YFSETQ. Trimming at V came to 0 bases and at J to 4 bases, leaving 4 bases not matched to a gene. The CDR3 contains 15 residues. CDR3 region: CASSLGQGQGNTIYF. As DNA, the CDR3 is TGCGCCAGCAGCTTGGGACAGGGACAAGGAAACACCATATATTTT.

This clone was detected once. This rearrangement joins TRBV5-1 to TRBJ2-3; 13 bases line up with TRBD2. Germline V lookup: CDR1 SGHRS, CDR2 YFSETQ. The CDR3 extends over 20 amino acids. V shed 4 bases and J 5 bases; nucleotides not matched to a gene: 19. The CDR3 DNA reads TGCGCCAGCAGCCCGGGACACTTACGACTAGCGGGAGGTCTTGGAGATACGCAGTATTTT. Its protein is CASSPGHLRLAGGLGDTQYF.

CDR3 protein: CASRREGTGATTGELFF. The CDR3 DNA is TGTGCCAGCAGGAGAGAGGGGACAGGGGCGACCACCGGGGAGCTGTTTTTT. The chain combines TRBV7-3 with TRBJ2-2; 10 bases fit TRBD1. There are 17 residues in the CDR3. Losses at the gene ends were 6 bases for V and 4 bases for J; bases not matched to a gene: 11. Germline values: CDR1 SGHTA, CDR2 FQGTGA.